The 32 T cell receptor beta chains below come from one sample, sequenced in a study of blood T cell repertoires in COVID-19. Generated by immunoSEQ multiplex PCR, the TCRdb table keeps only in-frame clones and is missing some. Of 100,000 to 150,000 clones detected, roughly 90% appear once; the ten largest clones hold approximately 8%. Material: peripheral blood. Source of these receptors: a man aged 45 to 65 with acute or convalescent COVID-19.

The chain recombines TRBV19 with TRBJ2-3; 10 nucleotides agree with TRBD2. The J segment lost 7 bases and the V segment lost 5 bases, leaving 6 bases of the junction unmatched. This CDR3 has 14 residues. Germline CDR1 LNHDA, CDR2 SQIVND (reference sequence). In DNA, the CDR3 is TGTGCCAGTAGTTCCCCTAGCGGGAGAAATACGCAGTATTTT. Protein sequence: CASSSPSGRNTQYF.

The chain couples TRBV2 to TRBJ2-1, with 12 bases aligning to TRBD2. CDR3 length: 14 amino acids. The V and J ends lost 7 bases and 9 bases, in that order; junction bases with no gene match: 7. The germline V gene has CDR1 SNHLY and CDR2 FYNNEI. CDR3 sequence: CASKRLAGVGEQFF. The CDR3 DNA reads as TGTGCCAGCAAGAGACTAGCGGGAGTCGGTGAGCAGTTCTTC.

The chain combines TRBV6-5 with TRBJ1-5, with 10 bases aligning to TRBD1. CDR3 length equals 16 residues. In germline, CDR1 is MNHEY, CDR2 SVGAGI. V was pared by 1 base and J by 1 base, with 1 base of the junction left unmatched. The CDR3 DNA reads as TGTGCCAGCAGTTACTTGGGACAGGGGAGCAATCAGCCCCAGCATTTT. It specifies CASSYLGQGSNQPQHF.

This chain links TRBV7-9 with TRBJ2-4, with 9 bases lining up with TRBD1. This CDR3 comprises 12 residues. Germline trimming cut 5 bases from V and 13 bases from J; bases unmatched to any gene: 6. From germline, CDR1 is SEHNR and CDR2 FQNEAQ (reference sequence). The CDR3 protein is CASSHDRGVQYF. CDR3 sequence (DNA): TGTGCCAGCAGCCACGACAGGGGGGTACAGTACTTC.

The rearrangement joins TRBV7-2 to TRBJ2-7; a weak D match, TRBD2 (6 bases). CDR3 length: 14 amino acids. Germline CDR1 and CDR2: SGHTA and FQGNSA. V dropped 5 bases and J dropped 7 bases, with 18 bases sitting between them. CDR3 in amino acids: CASSSVGGGGEQYF. DNA of the CDR3: TGTGCCAGCAGCAGCGTCGGGGGTGGTGGAGAGCAGTACTTC.

The V gene is TRBV28, the J gene TRBJ1-5; no firm D call. The germline V gene encodes CDR1 MDHEN and CDR2 SYDVKM. CDR3 length: 12 amino acids. Deletions cut 2 bases from V and 4 bases from J, with 3 bases between. This CDR3 reads CASSLTNQPQHF. For the CDR3, the DNA is TGTGCCAGCAGTTTAACAAATCAGCCCCAGCATTTT.

J is TRBJ1-1 and V is TRBV4-3; D is perhaps TRBD1 (6 bases). V gave up 3 bases and J gave up 4 bases, with 12 bases separating them. The CDR3 spans 14 residues. Germline loops: CDR1 LGHNA, CDR2 YSLEER. CDR3 amino acids: CASSQYRVGTEAFF. The CDR3 DNA is TGCGCCAGCAGCCAGTACAGGGTTGGCACTGAAGCTTTCTTT.

Comment on this clone: The identical CDR3 is also encoded by other nucleotide sequences in the sample. The chain carries TRBV5-1 and TRBJ2-7, with 9 bases lining up with TRBD2. With V trimmed by 4 bases and J by 1 base, 0 bases remained unmatched. There are 13 residues in the CDR3. Germline assignment: CDR1 SGHRS and CDR2 YFSETQ. CDR3 amino acids: CASSLAGSYEQYF. CDR3 nucleotide sequence: TGCGCCAGCAGCCTAGCGGGATCCTACGAGCAGTACTTC. The full variable domain, in which reference TRBV5-1 and TRBJ2-7 provide the parts outside the CDR3, is KAGVTQTPRYLIKTRGQQVTLSCSPISGHRSVSWYQQTPGQGLQFLFEYFSETQRNKGNFPGRFSGRQFSNSRSEMNVSTLELGDSALYLCASSLAGSYEQYFGPGTRLTVT.

This rearrangement joins TRBV19 to TRBJ2-7; TRBD1 might be the D (6 bases). V dropped 6 bases and J dropped 0 bases, with 15 bases sitting between them. The CDR3 runs 15 residues. Germline CDR1 reads LNHDA; CDR2 reads SQIVND (reference sequence). The chain's CDR3 is CASREQGEASYEQYF. DNA for the CDR3: TGTGCCAGTAGGGAACAGGGAGAGGCCTCCTACGAGCAGTACTTC.

The chain recombines TRBV6-5 with TRBJ2-1; 12 nucleotides agree with TRBD2. Germline V lookup: CDR1 MNHEY, CDR2 SVGAGI. The V gene end was trimmed by 8 bases and the J gene end by 10 bases; junction bases not matched to a gene: 6. This CDR3 is built from 13 residues. The CDR3 spells CASALAGGGEQFF. Written as DNA, the CDR3 is TGTGCCAGCGCCCTAGCGGGAGGGGGGGAGCAGTTCTTC.

V gene TRBV5-1 combines with J gene TRBJ1-2; TRBD1 matches 7 bases. Trimming at V came to 4 bases and at J to 1 base, leaving 4 bases not matched to a gene. Germline-derived CDR1 and CDR2 are SGHRS and YFSETQ. The CDR3 extends over 14 amino acids. The CDR3 sequence is CASSQQGINYGYTF. The CDR3 DNA sequence: TGCGCCAGCAGCCAACAGGGGATTAACTATGGCTACACCTTC.

This clone was seen more than once but under ten times. The chain has TRBV7-9 and TRBJ2-3, with 9 nucleotides matching TRBD2. Trimming cost V 0 bases and J 5 bases; bases outside gene matches: 6. Germline V lookup: CDR1 SEHNR, CDR2 FQNEAQ (reference sequence). CDR3 length: 16 amino acids. CDR3 amino acids: CASSLAGGRAGDTQYF. The CDR3 DNA follows: TGTGCCAGCAGCTTAGCTGGCGGGAGGGCCGGAGATACGCAGTATTTT.

The chain couples TRBV9 to TRBJ2-2; 8 bases align to TRBD2. CDR3 length: 15 residues. V shed 0 bases and J 5 bases; nucleotides not matched to a gene: 3. The germline gives CDR1 SGDLS, CDR2 YYNGEE. This CDR3 is CASSVGSGRTGELFF. CDR3 in DNA: TGTGCCAGCAGCGTAGGAAGCGGGAGAACCGGGGAGCTGTTTTTT. The whole variable domain, remainder taken from reference TRBV9 and TRBJ2-2, is DSGVTQTPKHLITATGQRVTLRCSPRSGDLSVYWYQQSLDQGLQFLIQYYNGEERAKGNILERFSAQQFPDLHSELNLSSLELGDSALYFCASSVGSGRTGELFFGEGSRLTVL.

The chain links TRBV5-1 to TRBJ2-1, with 10 positions matching TRBD2. This CDR3 has 16 residues. V trimming: 7 bases; J trimming: 2 bases; junction bases outside the gene matches: 9. Germline CDR1 SGHRS, CDR2 YFSETQ. CDR3 nucleotides: TGCGCCAGCGGTCCGATAGCGGGAGGCCCCTACAATGAGCAGTTCTTC. Encoded protein: CASGPIAGGPYNEQFF.

The chain employs TRBV5-6 and TRBJ2-2; 7 positions match TRBD1. Germline CDR1 and CDR2: SGHDT and YYEEEE. This CDR3 spans 17 amino acids. V gave up 4 bases and J gave up 0 bases; unmatched junction bases: 9. The CDR3 DNA follows: TGTGCCAGCAGCCCACCGGGACAGCGAACGAACACCGGGGAGCTGTTTTTT. This gives the protein CASSPPGQRTNTGELFF.

J is TRBJ2-1 and V is TRBV27, with TRBD2 matching 11 bases. CDR1 MNHEY and CDR2 SMNVEV come from the germline V gene (reference sequence). The CDR3 consists of 16 residues. V shed 2 bases and J 4 bases; nucleotides not matched to a gene: 4. For the CDR3, the DNA is TGTGCCAGCAGTTTAACAGGGACTAGCGGTTACAATGAGCAGTTCTTC. Translated: CASSLTGTSGYNEQFF.

The chain recombines TRBV30 with TRBJ1-2; TRBD1 matches 8 bases. The CDR3 covers 14 residues. Germline-derived CDR1 and CDR2 are GTSNPN and SVGIG (reference sequence). V was clipped by 4 bases and J by 5 bases; unmatched bases: 9. The CDR3 is CAWTPGTGDYGYTF. The CDR3 region has the DNA TGTGCCTGGACCCCCGGGACAGGCGATTATGGCTACACCTTC.

V usage is TRBV27 and J usage is TRBJ1-4, with 7 bases fitting TRBD1. In germline, CDR1 is MNHEY, CDR2 SMNVEV (reference sequence). V lost 5 bases, J lost 2 bases, and 5 bases stayed unmatched. The CDR3 consists of 15 residues. The CDR3 DNA follows: TGTGCCAGCAGTCAAGGGGGCAAGACTAATGAAAAACTGTTTTTT. Protein product: CASSQGGKTNEKLFF.

This clone was recorded only once. The V call is TRBV5-1, the J call TRBJ1-2, with D perhaps TRBD1 (5 bases). The V gene's germline CDR1 is SGHRS and CDR2 YFSETQ. The CDR3 contains 15 residues. V dropped 4 bases and J dropped 6 bases, with 19 bases sitting between them. The CDR3 bases are TGCGCCAGCAGCCCCATCCCCGGGGGATGGGATGGCTACACCTTC. Translated: CASSPIPGGWDGYTF.

The chain links TRBV11-2 to TRBJ2-2, with TRBD1 matching 7 bases. Germline values: CDR1 SGHAT, CDR2 FQNNGV. After removal of 2 bases from V and 1 base from J, the junction contained 4 bases not matched to a gene. The CDR3 loop spans 16 amino acids. In DNA form, the CDR3 reads TGTGCCAGCAGCTTATTACAGGGGAGGAACACCGGGGAGCTGTTTTTT. Translation gives CASSLLQGRNTGELFF. The full variable domain, rest sourced from reference TRBV11-2 and TRBJ2-2, is EAGVAQSPRYKIIEKRQSVAFWCNPISGHATLYWYQQILGQGPKLLIQFQNNGVVDDSQLPKDRFSAERLKGVDSTLKIQPAKLEDSAVYLCASSLLQGRNTGELFFGEGSRLTVL.

The V call is TRBV4-3, the J call TRBJ1-2; 9 nucleotides line up with TRBD1. CDR1 and CDR2 (germline): LGHNA, YSLEER. The CDR3 is 17 amino acids. V lost 4 bases and J lost 0; bases outside the gene matches: 9. The CDR3 DNA is TGCGCCAGCAGCCTAGGGACAGGGTTGGCTTCTAACTATGGCTACACCTTC. It translates to CASSLGTGLASNYGYTF.

The rearrangement uses TRBV24-1 and TRBJ2-3; D might be TRBD2 (5 bases). The CDR3 runs to 11 residues. V gave up 7 bases and J gave up 6 bases, with 7 bases separating them. CDR1 KGHDR and CDR2 SFDVKD come from the germline V gene. The CDR3 spells CATRRADTQYF. CDR3 DNA sequence: TGTGCCACCAGGAGGGCGGATACGCAGTATTTT.

In its sample, this clone was seen once. The chain couples TRBV23-1 to TRBJ2-1; D is ambiguous. TRBV23-1 is treated as an ORF (open reading frame) with a function not yet certain. CDR3 length: 17 residues. Trimming left V 3 bases short and J 0 bases short, with 15 bases between. CDR3: CASSHAATSCSYNEQFF. Written as DNA, the CDR3 is TGCGCCAGCAGTCATGCGGCAACATCTTGCTCCTACAATGAGCAGTTCTTC.

The rearrangement uses TRBV7-2 and TRBJ2-1, with a weak D call TRBD2 (5 bases). The germline V gene has CDR1 SGHTA and CDR2 FQGNSA. The CDR3 has 14 amino acids. V lost 0 bases and J 3 bases, leaving 6 bases between the germline ends. Written as DNA, the CDR3 is TGTGCCAGCAGCTTAGCCCGGGGCTACAATGAGCAGTTCTTC. Encoded protein: CASSLARGYNEQFF.

In its sample, this clone was seen a few times. The chain couples TRBV4-1 to TRBJ2-2; possibly TRBD1 for D (6 bases). V lost 5 bases and J 0 bases, leaving 22 bases between the germline ends. CDR1 is MGHRA and CDR2 is YSYEKL in the germline V gene. The CDR3 has 19 amino acids. CDR3 sequence: CASSRGSPDSDSNTGELFF. The DNA of the CDR3 is TGCGCCAGCAGCAGAGGGTCCCCGGACAGCGATTCGAACACCGGGGAGCTGTTTTTT.

The rearrangement uses TRBV6-5 and TRBJ2-7, with 15 bases fitting TRBD2. The trim removed 5 bases at V and 4 bases at J, leaving 3 bases unmatched. Germline V lookup: CDR1 MNHEY, CDR2 SVGAGI. The CDR3 covers 15 residues. CDR3 DNA: TGTGCCAGCAGTACCGGACTAGCGGGAGGGTACGAGCAGTACTTC. Its protein product is CASSTGLAGGYEQYF.

This rearrangement joins TRBV10-2 to TRBJ2-2, with 8 bases that match TRBD2. J gave up 7 bases and V 6 bases, and 10 bases lay outside the gene matches. Germline V gene lookup returns CDR1 WSHSY and CDR2 SAAADI. This CDR3 comprises 15 residues. The CDR3: CASRPQAGVIGELFF. CDR3 nucleotides: TGCGCCAGCAGACCCCAAGCGGGAGTGATCGGGGAGCTGTTTTTT.

V and J are TRBV5-1 and TRBJ2-7; D is possibly TRBD2 (5 bases). The CDR3 is 14 residues long. Germline CDR1 and CDR2: SGHRS and YFSETQ. Trimming left V 1 base short and J 3 bases short, with 11 bases between. CDR3 residues: CASSLLGRGYEQYF. CDR3 DNA: TGCGCCAGCAGCTTGCTGGGGAGAGGCTACGAGCAGTACTTC.

The chain recombines TRBV19 with TRBJ1-1, with 8 nucleotides matching TRBD1. Losses at the gene ends were 1 base for V and 5 bases for J; bases not matched to a gene: 9. This CDR3 is built from 16 residues. Germline loops: CDR1 LNHDA, CDR2 SQIVND (reference sequence). CDR3 sequence: CASSIAAGGVRTEAFF. The CDR3 DNA is TGTGCCAGTAGTATAGCTGCAGGGGGCGTAAGGACTGAAGCTTTCTTT.

This clone was counted once. The CDR3 DNA reads as TGTGCCTGGAGCAGCCTCGGGACAGGGGTTTCACCCCTCCACTTT. The encoded protein is CAWSSLGTGVSPLHF. The rearrangement joins TRBV30 to TRBJ1-6; 10 bases line up with TRBD1. V trimming: 3 bases; J trimming: 9 bases; junction bases outside the gene matches: 8. The CDR3 runs to 15 residues. Germline loops: CDR1 GTSNPN, CDR2 SVGIG (reference sequence).

This clone was recorded only once. This chain uses TRBV19 with TRBJ2-5; 8 bases align to TRBD1. Germline V gives CDR1 LNHDA, CDR2 SQIVND (reference sequence). There are 16 residues in the CDR3. V lost 1 base and J lost 5; bases outside the gene matches: 9. In nucleotides, the CDR3 is TGTGCCAGTAGTATAGGGTTGGGACAGGTTCTTGAGACCCAGTACTTC. Amino acid sequence: CASSIGLGQVLETQYF.

The J gene is TRBJ2-5, the V gene TRBV6-5, with a tentative D call TRBD1 (6 bases). CDR1 is MNHEY and CDR2 is SVGAGI in the germline V gene. The CDR3 has 14 residues. Trimming pared 8 bases from V and 5 bases from J, leaving 18 bases between. CDR3 residues: CASWSTGPRETQYF. The CDR3 DNA is TGTGCCAGCTGGAGTACAGGGCCAAGGGAGACCCAGTACTTC.